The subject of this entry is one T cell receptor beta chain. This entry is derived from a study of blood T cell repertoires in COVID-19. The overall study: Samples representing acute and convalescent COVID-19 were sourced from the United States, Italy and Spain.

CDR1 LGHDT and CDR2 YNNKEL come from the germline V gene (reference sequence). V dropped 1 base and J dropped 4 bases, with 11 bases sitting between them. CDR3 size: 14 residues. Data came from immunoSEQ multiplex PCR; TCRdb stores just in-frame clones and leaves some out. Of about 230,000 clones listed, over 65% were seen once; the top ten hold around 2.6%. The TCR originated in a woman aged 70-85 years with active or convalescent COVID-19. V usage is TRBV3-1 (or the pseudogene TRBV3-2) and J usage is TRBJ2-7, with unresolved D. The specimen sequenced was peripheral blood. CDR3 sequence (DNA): TGTGCCAGCAGCCAAGGTCCCACCGGTTACGAGCAGTACTTC. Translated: CASSQGPTGYEQYF.